The 21 T cell receptor beta chains in this list originate from one sample, sequenced in a study of radiation and T cells in renal cell carcinoma. Here immunoSEQ multiplex PCR was the method, and the copy in TCRdb shows in-frame clones only, minus some. The sample lists about 86,000 clones, 70% to 90% occurring once. Time point denoted: blood 4 weeks post-SBRT, at nephrectomy. Regarding treatment: 15 Gy SBRT to primary tumor, nephrectomy 4 weeks later. The specimen was blood, collected from a patient whose treatment included radiotherapy and nephrectomy. Source of these receptors: a man aged 50 to 59 with renal cell carcinoma.

The genes are TRBV5-1 and TRBJ1-3, with D unresolved. The CDR3 totals 15 residues. Germline CDR1 and CDR2: SGHRS and YFSETQ. The ends were cut back, 0 bases at V and 14 bases at J, with 21 bases in the middle. CDR3 DNA: TGCGCCAGCAGCTTGGTCTCGGGGTCTCGGATCGAGGTATATTTT. It codes for CASSLVSGSRIEVYF.

The chain combines TRBV19 with TRBJ2-6; 11 nucleotides match TRBD1. Per the germline V gene, CDR1 is LNHDA and CDR2 is SQIVND (reference sequence). V trimming: 9 bases; J trimming: 3 bases; junction bases outside the gene matches: 13. The CDR3 extends over 18 amino acids. The CDR3, as DNA: TGTGCCAGGGATGGGACAGGGGGGCCCCCCGGTGGGGCCAACGTCCTGACTTTC. Its protein product is CARDGTGGPPGGANVLTF.

V and J are TRBV11-2 and TRBJ2-1; 10 bases agree with TRBD2. The CDR3 runs to 17 residues. V lost 2 bases to trimming and J lost 1 base; unmatched junction nucleotides: 5. Germline-derived CDR1 and CDR2 are SGHAT and FQNNGV. The CDR3 is CASSLRIAGGSYNEQFF. The CDR3 bases are TGTGCCAGCAGCTTACGTATAGCGGGGGGTTCCTACAATGAGCAGTTCTTC.

The genes are TRBV19 and TRBJ1-2; the match to TRBD1 covers 12 bases. V dropped 6 bases and J dropped 5; count of bases not matched to a gene: 7. The CDR3 runs to 15 residues. The V gene's germline CDR1 is LNHDA and CDR2 SQIVND (reference sequence). DNA for the CDR3: TGTGCCAGTAGGCTACCGGGACAGGGGGCGTATGGCTACACCTTC. Translation: CASRLPGQGAYGYTF.

The chain couples TRBV7-8 to TRBJ2-4; the D is unclear. The V end was cut by 4 bases, the J end by 1 base, with 14 bases between. Germline V gene sequence: CDR1 SGHVS, CDR2 FQNEAQ. The CDR3 consists of 16 residues. The DNA of the CDR3 is TGTGCCAGCAGCTCCGAACAAGACGGGGCCAAAAACATTCAGTACTTC. Its protein is CASSSEQDGAKNIQYF.

The chain combines TRBV10-1 with TRBJ2-3; 9 bases align to TRBD2. The J segment lost 6 bases and the V segment lost 3 bases, leaving 7 bases of the junction unmatched. This CDR3 contains 15 residues. Germline V gene sequence: CDR1 WNHNN, CDR2 SYGVQD (reference sequence). CDR3: CASSDSSGSPDTQYF. In DNA form, the CDR3 reads TGCGCCAGCAGTGATAGTAGCGGGAGTCCTGATACGCAGTATTTT.

The chain carries TRBV28 and TRBJ2-5; weak D call: TRBD1 (5 bases). The CDR3 runs 16 residues. In germline, CDR1 is MDHEN, CDR2 SYDVKM. Trimming stripped 0 bases from V and 10 bases from J, with 21 bases between. The CDR3 region has the DNA TGTGCCAGCAGTTTATGGTCTCGTGGGGCCCCCTTTCACCAGTACTTC. Amino acid sequence: CASSLWSRGAPFHQYF. The variable domain in full, completed from reference TRBV28 and TRBJ2-5, reads DVKVTQSSRYLVKRTGEKVFLECVQDMDHENMFWYRQDPGLGLRLIYFSYDVKMKEKGDIPEGYSVSREKKERFSLILESASTNQTSMYLCASSLWSRGAPFHQYFGPGTRLLVL.

The chain has TRBV27 and TRBJ2-7, with no clear D. With 5 bases removed from V and 0 bases from J, the gap between germline ends came to 8 bases. Germline V lookup: CDR1 MNHEY, CDR2 SMNVEV (reference sequence). The CDR3 has 13 residues. Written as DNA, the CDR3 is TGTGCCAGCAGTACCGCAAGCTCCTACGAGCAGTACTTC. Its translation is CASSTASSYEQYF.

This clone occurred a few times. This chain connects TRBV4-1 to TRBJ2-1, with D maybe TRBD2 (5 bases). Trimming left V 0 bases short and J 3 bases short, with 9 bases between. The CDR3 extends over 15 amino acids. Germline CDR1 is MGHRA and CDR2 is YSYEKL. The CDR3 sequence: CASSQDRGGYNEQFF. CDR3 coding DNA: TGCGCCAGCAGCCAAGATCGGGGTGGCTACAATGAGCAGTTCTTC.

This clone was seen once. An end of the junction differs from the germline gene, which may be a read error. The rearrangement uses TRBV7-7 and TRBJ2-5; D might be TRBD2 (5 bases). The CDR3 is 13 amino acids. Germline loops: CDR1 SSHAT, CDR2 FNYEAQ (reference sequence). The CDR3 is CASSGAGGETQYF. The CDR3 DNA sequence: TGTGCTAGCAGTGGAGCTGGAGGAGAGACCCAGTACTTC.

The CDR3 sequence is CASTAGAWGEQFF. The CDR3 bases are TGTGCCAGCACGGCGGGAGCCTGGGGGGAGCAGTTCTTC. This chain connects TRBV6-5 to TRBJ2-1; 7 nucleotides match TRBD2. Losses at the gene ends were 7 bases for V and 10 bases for J; bases not matched to a gene: 10. This CDR3 is built from 13 residues. Germline V gene sequence: CDR1 MNHEY, CDR2 SVGAGI.

This chain links TRBV4-1 with TRBJ1-2; the D is unclear. Trimming shortened V by 0 bases and J by 5 bases, and 13 bases separated the two germline ends. CDR1 is MGHRA and CDR2 is YSYEKL in the germline V gene. The CDR3 is 15 residues long. The CDR3, as DNA: TGCGCCAGCAGCCAAGATGAGTTAGATTTGTATGGCTACACCTTC. It specifies CASSQDELDLYGYTF.

The rearrangement joins TRBV6-5 to TRBJ1-6, with D maybe TRBD1 (6 bases). CDR3 length equals 15 residues. Per germline, CDR1 MNHEY and CDR2 SVGAGI. V gave up 5 bases and J gave up 4 bases, with 12 bases separating them. CDR3: CASSTIRGYNSPLHF. The DNA for the CDR3 is TGTGCCAGCAGTACTATCAGGGGTTATAATTCACCCCTCCACTTT.

This sequence joins TRBV2 and TRBJ2-5; D may be TRBD1 or TRBD2 (6 bases each). Per germline, CDR1 SNHLY and CDR2 FYNNEI. The V end lost 2 bases, the J end lost 5 bases, and 15 bases lay between the germline ends. The CDR3 has 15 residues. CDR3 nucleotide sequence: TGTGCCAGCAGTGAATGGACTGGGGGGCTGGAGACCCAGTACTTC. This translates into CASSEWTGGLETQYF.

This chain joins TRBV7-9 and TRBJ2-1, with D possibly matching TRBD1 (6 bases). The germline CDR1 and CDR2 sequences are SEHNR and FQNEAQ (reference sequence). The V end lost 1 base, the J end lost 2 bases, and 15 bases lay between the germline ends. The CDR3 has 17 residues. The CDR3 coding sequence is TGTGCCAGCAGCTTAGGGGTCGAACAGGGCGCCTACAATGAGCAGTTCTTC. Encoded protein: CASSLGVEQGAYNEQFF.

This clone was found once. The chain recombines TRBV30 with TRBJ2-3; 7 bases are a match to TRBD2. This CDR3 spans 13 amino acids. The V gene's germline CDR1 is GTSNPN and CDR2 SVGIG (reference sequence). V was pared by 3 bases and J by 2 bases, with 2 bases of the junction left unmatched. CDR3 protein: CAWRAGITDTQYF. The CDR3 nucleotides read TGTGCCTGGAGAGCGGGAATCACAGATACGCAGTATTTT. The variable domain in full, with the rest retrieved from reference TRBV30 and TRBJ2-3, is SQTIHQWPATLVQPVGSPLSLECTVEGTSNPNLYWYRQAAGRGLQLLFYSVGIGQISSEVPQNLSASRPQDRQFILSSKKLLLSDSGFYLCAWRAGITDTQYFGPGTRLTVL.

The J gene is TRBJ2-1, the V gene TRBV7-9; D gene uncertain. Trimming left V 5 bases short and J 0 bases short, with 20 bases between. The CDR3 extends over 18 amino acids. Germline V CDR1 and CDR2: SEHNR, FQNEAQ (reference sequence). CDR3 sequence (DNA): TGTGCCAGCAGCGCCATAAATCCGGGTCTCGGCTCCTACAATGAGCAGTTCTTC. Residues: CASSAINPGLGSYNEQFF.

The rearrangement links TRBV27 to TRBJ2-7; 11 bases line up with TRBD1. The trim removed 7 bases at V and 5 bases at J, leaving 10 bases unmatched. The CDR3 sequence is 15 residues long. CDR1 is MNHEY and CDR2 is SMNVEV in the germline V gene (reference sequence). CDR3 nucleotides: TGTGCCAGCACCCTCTGGGGACAGGGGGGGCACGAGCAGTACTTC. As protein: CASTLWGQGGHEQYF.

The rearrangement uses TRBV6-5 and TRBJ1-5; no reliable D call. CDR1 MNHEY and CDR2 SVGAGI come from the germline V gene. The CDR3 covers 16 residues. The V end lost 0 bases, the J end lost 1 base, and 10 bases lay between the germline ends. In DNA form, the CDR3 reads TGTGCCAGCAGTTACTCTTCGGTGAGCAGCAATCAGCCCCAGCATTTT. Its protein product is CASSYSSVSSNQPQHF.

The V gene is TRBV28, the J gene TRBJ2-7; D is unresolved. CDR1 is MDHEN, CDR2 SYDVKM, per germline. V lost 11 bases and J 0 bases, leaving 11 bases between the germline ends. The CDR3 spans 12 residues. The CDR3: CAASVSSYEQYF. The CDR3 DNA sequence: TGTGCCGCCTCGGTGAGCTCCTACGAGCAGTACTTC. Full variable domain (outside the CDR3, taken from reference TRBV28 and TRBJ2-7): DVKVTQSSRYLVKRTGEKVFLECVQDMDHENMFWYRQDPGLGLRLIYFSYDVKMKEKGDIPEGYSVSREKKERFSLILESASTNQTSMYLCAASVSSYEQYFGPGTRLTVT.

The rearrangement links TRBV7-2 to TRBJ2-5; D unresolved. The germline V gene encodes CDR1 SGHTA and CDR2 FQGNSA. The ends were cut back, 5 bases at V and 3 bases at J, with 7 bases in the middle. The CDR3 is 12 residues long. The CDR3, as DNA: TGTGCCAGCAGCCAAGCCGAAGAGACCCAGTACTTC. Its translation is CASSQAEETQYF.